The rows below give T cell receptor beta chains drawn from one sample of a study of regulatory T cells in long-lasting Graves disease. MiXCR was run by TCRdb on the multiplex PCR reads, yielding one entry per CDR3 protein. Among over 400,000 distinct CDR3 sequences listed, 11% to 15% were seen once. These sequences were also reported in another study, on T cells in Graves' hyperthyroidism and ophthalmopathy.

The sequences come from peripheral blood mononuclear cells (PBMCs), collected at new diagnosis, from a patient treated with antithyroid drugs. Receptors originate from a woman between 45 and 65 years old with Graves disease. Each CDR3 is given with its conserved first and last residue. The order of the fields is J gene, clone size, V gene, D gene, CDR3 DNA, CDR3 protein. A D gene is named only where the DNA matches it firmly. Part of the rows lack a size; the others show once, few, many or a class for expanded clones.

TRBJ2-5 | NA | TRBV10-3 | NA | TGTGCCATCAGTGAGTCGGCGGGGGCCCAAGAGACCCAGTACTTC | CAISESAGAQETQYF
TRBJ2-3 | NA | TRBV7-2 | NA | TGTGCCAGCAGCCCCAACGACCTGTCAGATACGCAGTATTTT | CASSPNDLSDTQYF
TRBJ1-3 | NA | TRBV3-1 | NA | TGTGCCAGCGCCTTCTTCTCTGGAAACACCATATATTTT | CASAFFSGNTIYF
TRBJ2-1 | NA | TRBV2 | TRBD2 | TGTGCCAGCAGTGGTCTACTAGCGGTGTACAATGAGCAGTTCTTC | CASSGLLAVYNEQFF
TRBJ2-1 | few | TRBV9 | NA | TGTGCCAGCAGCGTCGACAATGAGCAGTTCTTC | CASSVDNEQFF
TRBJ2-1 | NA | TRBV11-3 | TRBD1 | TGTGCCAGCAGCTGGACAGGGGTCAACAATGAGCAGTTCTTC | CASSWTGVNNEQFF
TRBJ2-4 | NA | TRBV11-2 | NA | TGTGCCAGCAGCTTTATGATCAGGGGGGCAAACATTCAGTACTTC | CASSFMIRGANIQYF
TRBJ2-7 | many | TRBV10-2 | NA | TGCGCCAGCCGGCAGGAGTCCTACGAGCAGTACTTC | CASRQESYEQYF
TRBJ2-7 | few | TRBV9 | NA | TGTGCCAGCAGCTTAAATGACGAGCAGTACTTC | CASSLNDEQYF
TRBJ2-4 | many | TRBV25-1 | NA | TGTGCCAGCAGTGAATTATACAATCTCATTCAGTACTTC | CASSELYNLIQYF
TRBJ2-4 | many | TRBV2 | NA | TGTGCCAGCAGTGAGGAAGGGTCGGGCAAAAACATTCAGTACTTC | CASSEEGSGKNIQYF
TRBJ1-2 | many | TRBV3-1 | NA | TGTGCCAGCAGCCAAGAATTCTCAAGGGCCTATGGCTACACCTTC | CASSQEFSRAYGYTF
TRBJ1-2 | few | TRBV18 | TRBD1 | TGTGCCAGCTCACCAGATATACAGGGGGCGGATTATGGCTACACCTTC | CASSPDIQGADYGYTF
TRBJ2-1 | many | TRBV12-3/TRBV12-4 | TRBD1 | TGTGCCAGCATCGAGGACAGGGTTAATGAGCAGTTCTTC | CASIEDRVNEQFF
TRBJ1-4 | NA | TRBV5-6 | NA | TGTGCCAGCAGCTTGAGACAGACAATTAATGAAAAACTGTTTTTT | CASSLRQTINEKLFF
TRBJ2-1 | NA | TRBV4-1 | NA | TGCGCCAGCAGCCGACGACAGGATCTGGACTACAATGAGCAGTTCTTC | CASSRRQDLDYNEQFF
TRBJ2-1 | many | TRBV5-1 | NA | TGCGCCAGCAGCTTAGAGGGAGGAGATGAGCAGTTCTTC | CASSLEGGDEQFF
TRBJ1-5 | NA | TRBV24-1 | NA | TGTGCCACCAGTGGATATGGGGGAGGGTCCCAGCATTTT | CATSGYGGGSQHF
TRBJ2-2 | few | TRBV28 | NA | TGTGCCAGCGGAGGGAACTACAGGGATTACACCGGGGAGCTGTTTTTT | CASGGNYRDYTGELFF
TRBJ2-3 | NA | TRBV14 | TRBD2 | TGTGCCAGCAGCCAAGGGCTAGCGGGAGTAGATACGCAGTATTTT | CASSQGLAGVDTQYF
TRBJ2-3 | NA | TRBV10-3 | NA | TGTGCCATCAGTGTTGTGATCAGCCCGGCAGATACGCAGTATTTT | CAISVVISPADTQYF
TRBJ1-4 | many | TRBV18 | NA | TGTGCCAGCTCATCGAATTCTCCGGACGGACATGAAAAACTGTTTTTT | CASSSNSPDGHEKLFF
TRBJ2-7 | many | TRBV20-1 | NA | TGCAGTGCTAGGCTCAGGTCCGACGAGCAGTACTTC | CSARLRSDEQYF
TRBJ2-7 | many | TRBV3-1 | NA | TGTGCCAGCAGCCAAGCTGACAGCTACGAGCAGTACTTC | CASSQADSYEQYF
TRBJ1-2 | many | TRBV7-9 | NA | TGTGCCAGCAGCGGTGACCTCGGAACAAGCTATGGCTACACCTTC | CASSGDLGTSYGYTF
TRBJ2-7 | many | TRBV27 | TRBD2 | TGTGCCAGCAGTCGCATCACTAGCGGGATGACTTACGAGCAGTACTTC | CASSRITSGMTYEQYF
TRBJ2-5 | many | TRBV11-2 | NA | TGTGCCAGCAGCCCACAGTACCCAAAAGAGACCCAGTACTTC | CASSPQYPKETQYF
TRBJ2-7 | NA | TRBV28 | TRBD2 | TGTGCCAGCGGTCTAACTAGCGGGATCTCCTACGAGCAGTACTTC | CASGLTSGISYEQYF
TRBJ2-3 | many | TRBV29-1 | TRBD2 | TGCAGCGTTGGAGGAGCGGGAGTTTATGATACGCAGTATTTT | CSVGGAGVYDTQYF
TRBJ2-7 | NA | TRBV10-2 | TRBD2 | TGCGCCAGCGGGGGCTTAGCGGGAAGGGCTTACGAGCAGTACTTC | CASGGLAGRAYEQYF
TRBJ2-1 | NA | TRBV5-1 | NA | TGCGCCAGCAGCTTGCGTTCAGGGTCAATTAGCAATGAGCAGTTCTTC | CASSLRSGSISNEQFF
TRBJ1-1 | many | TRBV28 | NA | TGTGCCAGCAACCACAGGGCCGAGAACACTGAAGCTTTCTTT | CASNHRAENTEAFF
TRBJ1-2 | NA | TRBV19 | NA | TGTGCCAGTAAGGACTATGGCTACACCTTC | CASKDYGYTF
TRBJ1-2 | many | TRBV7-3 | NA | TGTGCCAGCAGCTTATGTAAGGGCTACACCTTC | CASSLCKGYTF
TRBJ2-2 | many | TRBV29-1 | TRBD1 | TGCAGCGTTCCCAAGACAGGGGACACCGGGGAGCTGTTTTTT | CSVPKTGDTGELFF
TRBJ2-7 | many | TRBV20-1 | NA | TGCAGTGCTGCGACAGCGATGATTTCCTACGAGCAGTACTTC | CSAATAMISYEQYF
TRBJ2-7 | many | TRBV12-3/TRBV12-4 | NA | TGTGCCAGCAGGAACAGGGGACTCTCTGACGAGCAGTACTTC | CASRNRGLSDEQYF
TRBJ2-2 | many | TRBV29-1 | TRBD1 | TGCAGCGTGGGGGACAGGGTGAACACCGGGGAGCTGTTTTTT | CSVGDRVNTGELFF
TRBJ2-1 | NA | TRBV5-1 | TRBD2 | TGCGCCAGCACCCTCTGGGGGACTAGCGAATACAATGAGCAGTTCTTC | CASTLWGTSEYNEQFF
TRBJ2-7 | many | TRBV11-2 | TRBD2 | TGTGCCAGCAGCCCTCGGACTAGCGGGAGTTCCGAGCAGTACTTC | CASSPRTSGSSEQYF
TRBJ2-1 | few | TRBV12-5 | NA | TGTGCTAGTGCCCCCCCCGGGGAGGGGGCTGTTTACAATGAGCAGTTCTTC | CASAPPGEGAVYNEQFF
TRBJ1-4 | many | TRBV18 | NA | TGTGCCAGCTCACCCTTTGCGGAAGAAAAACTGTTTTTT | CASSPFAEEKLFF
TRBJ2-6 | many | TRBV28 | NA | TGTGCCAGCAGTTTAAGGATGGGGCTTAGCTCTGGGGCCAACGTCCTGACTTTC | CASSLRMGLSSGANVLTF
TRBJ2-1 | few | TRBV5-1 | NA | TGCGCCAGCAGCTTGTTTCGGAGCTCCTACAATGAGCAGTTCTTC | CASSLFRSSYNEQFF
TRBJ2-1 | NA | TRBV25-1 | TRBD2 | TGTGCCAGCAATAGCGGGTGGTACGATGAGCAGTTCTTC | CASNSGWYDEQFF
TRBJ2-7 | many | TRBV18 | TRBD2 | TGTGCCAGCTCACCTGCCGGGGGGGAGATCTACGAGCAGTACTTC | CASSPAGGEIYEQYF
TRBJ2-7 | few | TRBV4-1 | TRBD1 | TGCGCCAGCAGCCAAGATGACAGGGGGTTGTACGAGCAGTACTTC | CASSQDDRGLYEQYF
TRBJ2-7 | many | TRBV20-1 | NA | TGCAGTGCAAGAATCTACGAGCAGTACTTC | CSARIYEQYF
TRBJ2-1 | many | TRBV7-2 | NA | TGTGCCAGCAGCTTATCCGCCGACGCCTCCTACAATGAGCAGTTCTTC | CASSLSADASYNEQFF
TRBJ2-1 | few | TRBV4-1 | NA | TGTGCCAGCAGCCAAGACTCCAGCGGAGGCTACAATGAGCAGTTCTTC | CASSQDSSGGYNEQFF